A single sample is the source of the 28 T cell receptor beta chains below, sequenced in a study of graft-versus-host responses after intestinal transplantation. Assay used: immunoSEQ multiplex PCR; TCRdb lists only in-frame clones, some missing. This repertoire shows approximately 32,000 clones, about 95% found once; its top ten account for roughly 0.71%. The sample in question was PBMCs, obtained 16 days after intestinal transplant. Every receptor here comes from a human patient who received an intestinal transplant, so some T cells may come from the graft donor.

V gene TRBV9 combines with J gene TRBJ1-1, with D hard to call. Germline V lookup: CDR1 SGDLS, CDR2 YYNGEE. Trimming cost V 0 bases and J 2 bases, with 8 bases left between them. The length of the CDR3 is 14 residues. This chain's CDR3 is CASSVAGDNTEAFF. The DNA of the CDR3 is TGTGCCAGCAGCGTAGCGGGAGATAACACTGAAGCTTTCTTT.

DNA for the CDR3: TGTGCCAGCAGATCCTCCGGGACAGGGGGCTACGAGCAGTACTTC. It is translated as CASRSSGTGGYEQYF. The chain recombines TRBV28 with TRBJ2-7, with 11 bases that match TRBD1. The V and J ends lost 6 bases and 3 bases, in that order; junction bases with no gene match: 7. Germline values: CDR1 MDHEN, CDR2 SYDVKM. CDR3 size: 15 residues.

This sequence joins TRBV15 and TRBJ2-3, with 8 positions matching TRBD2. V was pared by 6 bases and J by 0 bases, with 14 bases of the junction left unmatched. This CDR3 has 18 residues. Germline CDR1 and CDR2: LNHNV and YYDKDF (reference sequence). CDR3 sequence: CATREGLAGSSSTDTQYF. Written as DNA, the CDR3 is TGTGCCACCAGGGAAGGCCTAGCGGGTTCCTCTAGCACAGATACGCAGTATTTT.

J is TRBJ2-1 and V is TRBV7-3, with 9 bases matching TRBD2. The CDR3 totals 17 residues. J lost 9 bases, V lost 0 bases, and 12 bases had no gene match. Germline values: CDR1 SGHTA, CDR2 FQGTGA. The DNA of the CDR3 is TGTGCCAGCAGCTTAACGGGCGCACGGCTAGCGGGATTTGAGCAGTTCTTC. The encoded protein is CASSLTGARLAGFEQFF. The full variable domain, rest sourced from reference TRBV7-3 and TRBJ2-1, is GAGVSQTPSNKVTEKGKYVELRCDPISGHTALYWYRQSLGQGPEFLIYFQGTGAADDSGLPNDRFFAVRPEGSVSTLKIQRTERGDSAVYLCASSLTGARLAGFEQFFGPGTRLTVL.

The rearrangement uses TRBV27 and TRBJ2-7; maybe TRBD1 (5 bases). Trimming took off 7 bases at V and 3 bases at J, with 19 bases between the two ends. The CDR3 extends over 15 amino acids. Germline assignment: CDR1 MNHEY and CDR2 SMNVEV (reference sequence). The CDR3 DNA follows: TGTGCCAGCACTACCTTCCAGGGTGGGGTCTACGAGCAGTACTTC. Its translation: CASTTFQGGVYEQYF.

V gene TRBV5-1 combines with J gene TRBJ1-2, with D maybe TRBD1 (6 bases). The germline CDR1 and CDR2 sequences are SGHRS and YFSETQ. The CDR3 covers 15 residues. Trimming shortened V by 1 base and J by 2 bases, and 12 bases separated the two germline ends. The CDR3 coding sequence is TGCGCCAGCAGCTTGACGGGGGCGTTGAACTATGGCTACACCTTC. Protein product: CASSLTGALNYGYTF. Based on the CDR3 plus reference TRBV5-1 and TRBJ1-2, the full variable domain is KAGVTQTPRYLIKTRGQQVTLSCSPISGHRSVSWYQQTPGQGLQFLFEYFSETQRNKGNFPGRFSGRQFSNSRSEMNVSTLELGDSALYLCASSLTGALNYGYTFGSGTRLTVV.

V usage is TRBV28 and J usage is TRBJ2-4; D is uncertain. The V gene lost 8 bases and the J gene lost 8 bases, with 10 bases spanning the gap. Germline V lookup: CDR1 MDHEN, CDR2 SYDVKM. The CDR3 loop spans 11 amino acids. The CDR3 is CASSEWDIQYF. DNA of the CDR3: TGTGCCAGCTCCGAGTGGGACATTCAGTACTTC.

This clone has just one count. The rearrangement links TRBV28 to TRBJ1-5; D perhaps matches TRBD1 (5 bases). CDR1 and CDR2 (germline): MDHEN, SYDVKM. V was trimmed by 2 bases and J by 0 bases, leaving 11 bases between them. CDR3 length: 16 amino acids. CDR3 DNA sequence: TGTGCCAGCAGTTTAATAATGGGGCCTAGCAATCAGCCCCAGCATTTT. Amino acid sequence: CASSLIMGPSNQPQHF.

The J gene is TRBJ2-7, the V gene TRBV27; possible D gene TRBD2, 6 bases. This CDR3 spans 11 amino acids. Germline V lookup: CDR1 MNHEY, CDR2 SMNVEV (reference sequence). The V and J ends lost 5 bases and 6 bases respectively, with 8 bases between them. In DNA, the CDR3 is TGTGCCAGCAGTCTGCGGGGCGAGCAGTACTTC. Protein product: CASSLRGEQYF.

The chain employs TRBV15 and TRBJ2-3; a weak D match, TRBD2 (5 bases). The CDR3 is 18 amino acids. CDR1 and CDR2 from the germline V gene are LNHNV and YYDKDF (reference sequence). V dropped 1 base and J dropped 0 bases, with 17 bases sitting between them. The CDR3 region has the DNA TGTGCCACCAGCAGAGCCGTAGGAGGCCAAGCTAGCACAGATACGCAGTATTTT. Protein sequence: CATSRAVGGQASTDTQYF.

CDR3 protein: CASSLEVGSMNTEAFF. The CDR3 DNA reads TGCGCCAGCAGCCTTGAGGTCGGGAGTATGAACACTGAAGCTTTCTTT. The chain joins TRBV4-3 to TRBJ1-1; no firm D call. Germline-derived CDR1 and CDR2 are LGHNA and YSLEER. The CDR3 has 16 residues. Trimming left V 4 bases short and J 0 bases short, with 15 bases between.

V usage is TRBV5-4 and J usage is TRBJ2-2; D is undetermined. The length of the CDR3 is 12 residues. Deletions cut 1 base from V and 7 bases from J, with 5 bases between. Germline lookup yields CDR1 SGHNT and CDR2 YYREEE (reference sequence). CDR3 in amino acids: CASSLLSGELFF. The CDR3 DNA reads TGTGCCAGCAGCTTGCTCAGCGGGGAGCTGTTTTTT.

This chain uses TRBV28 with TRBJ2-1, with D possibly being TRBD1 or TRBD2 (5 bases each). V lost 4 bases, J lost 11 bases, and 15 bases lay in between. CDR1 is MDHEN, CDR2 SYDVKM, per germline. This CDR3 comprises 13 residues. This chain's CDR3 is CASSSHHRGQQFF. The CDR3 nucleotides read TGTGCCAGCAGTTCCCATCATAGGGGACAGCAGTTCTTC.

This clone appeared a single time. The CDR3 DNA is TGTGCCACCAGCAGAGATGGAGGGAACGCCCTCCACTTT. Its protein is CATSRDGGNALHF. This chain joins TRBV15 and TRBJ1-6; D call uncertain. CDR3 size: 13 residues. CDR1 LNHNV and CDR2 YYDKDF come from the germline V gene (reference sequence). The V gene lost 0 bases and the J gene lost 14 bases, with 11 bases spanning the gap.

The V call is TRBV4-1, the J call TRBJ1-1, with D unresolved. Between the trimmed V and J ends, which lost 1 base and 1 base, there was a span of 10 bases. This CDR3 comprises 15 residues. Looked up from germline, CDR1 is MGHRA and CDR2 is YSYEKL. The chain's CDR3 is CASSQVGRWNTEAFF. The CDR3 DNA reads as TGCGCCAGCAGCCAAGTAGGGAGATGGAACACTGAAGCTTTCTTT.

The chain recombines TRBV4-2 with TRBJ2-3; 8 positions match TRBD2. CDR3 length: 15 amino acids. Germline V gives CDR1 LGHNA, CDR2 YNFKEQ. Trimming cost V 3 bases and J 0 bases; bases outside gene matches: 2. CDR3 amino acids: CASSQLAGSTDTQYF. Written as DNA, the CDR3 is TGTGCCAGCAGCCAGTTAGCGGGAAGCACAGATACGCAGTATTTT.

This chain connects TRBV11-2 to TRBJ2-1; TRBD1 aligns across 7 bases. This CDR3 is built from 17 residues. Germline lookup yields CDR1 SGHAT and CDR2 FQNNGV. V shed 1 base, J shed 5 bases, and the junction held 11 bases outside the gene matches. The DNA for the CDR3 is TGTGCCAGCAGCTTAGGAGGACCCGGGACAGCAGACAATGAGCAGTTCTTC. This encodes CASSLGGPGTADNEQFF.

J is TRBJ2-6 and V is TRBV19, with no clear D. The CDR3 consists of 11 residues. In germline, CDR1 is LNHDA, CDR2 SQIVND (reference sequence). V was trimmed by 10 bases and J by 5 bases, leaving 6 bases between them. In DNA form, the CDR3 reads TGTGCCACCGCGTGGGCCAACGTCCTGACTTTC. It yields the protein CATAWANVLTF.

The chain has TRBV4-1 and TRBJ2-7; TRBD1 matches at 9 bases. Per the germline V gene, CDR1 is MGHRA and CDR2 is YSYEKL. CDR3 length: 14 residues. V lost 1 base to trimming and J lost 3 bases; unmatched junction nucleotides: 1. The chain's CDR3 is CASSQVGQGYEQYF. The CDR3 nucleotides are TGCGCCAGCAGCCAAGTGGGACAGGGCTACGAGCAGTACTTC.

As DNA, the CDR3 is TGTGCCAGTGGTAACGACGGGGGGCAGGGAGAGACCCAGTACTTC. It codes for CASGNDGGQGETQYF. V gene TRBV19 combines with J gene TRBJ2-5; a weak D match, TRBD2 (7 bases). The CDR3 runs to 15 residues. Trimming cost V 8 bases and J 4 bases, with 20 bases left between them. Germline V gene sequence: CDR1 LNHDA, CDR2 SQIVND (reference sequence).

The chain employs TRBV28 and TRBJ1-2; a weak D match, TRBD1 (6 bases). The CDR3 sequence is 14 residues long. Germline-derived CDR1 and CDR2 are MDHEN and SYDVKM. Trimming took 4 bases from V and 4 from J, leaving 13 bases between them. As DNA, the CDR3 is TGTGCCAGCAGTTCCAAACAGGGCCTCTATGGCTACACCTTC. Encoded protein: CASSSKQGLYGYTF.

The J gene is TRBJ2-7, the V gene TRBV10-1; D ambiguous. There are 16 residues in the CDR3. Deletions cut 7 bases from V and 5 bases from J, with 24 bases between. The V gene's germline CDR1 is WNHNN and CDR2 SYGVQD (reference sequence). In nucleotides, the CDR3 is TGCGCCAGCATTCATCCTCGGCGGTACCCTGGGGACGAGCAGTACTTC. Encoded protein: CASIHPRRYPGDEQYF.

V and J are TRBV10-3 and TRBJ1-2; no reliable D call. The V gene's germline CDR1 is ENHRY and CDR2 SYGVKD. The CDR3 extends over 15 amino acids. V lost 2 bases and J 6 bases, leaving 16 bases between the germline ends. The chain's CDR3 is CAISELAPPLDGYTF. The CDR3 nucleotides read TGTGCCATCAGTGAGCTGGCCCCCCCCCTAGATGGCTACACCTTC.

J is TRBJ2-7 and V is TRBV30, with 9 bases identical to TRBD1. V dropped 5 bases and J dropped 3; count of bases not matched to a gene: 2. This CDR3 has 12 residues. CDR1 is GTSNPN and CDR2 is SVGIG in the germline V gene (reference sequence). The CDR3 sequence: CAWGTGSYEQYF. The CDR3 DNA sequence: TGTGCCTGGGGGACAGGGAGCTACGAGCAGTACTTC.

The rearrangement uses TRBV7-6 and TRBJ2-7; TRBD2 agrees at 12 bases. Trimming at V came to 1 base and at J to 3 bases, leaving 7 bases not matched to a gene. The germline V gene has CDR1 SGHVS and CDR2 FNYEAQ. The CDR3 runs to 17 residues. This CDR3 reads CASSLGSLAGGIYEQYF. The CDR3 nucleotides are TGTGCCAGCAGCTTAGGGTCTCTAGCGGGAGGGATCTACGAGCAGTACTTC.

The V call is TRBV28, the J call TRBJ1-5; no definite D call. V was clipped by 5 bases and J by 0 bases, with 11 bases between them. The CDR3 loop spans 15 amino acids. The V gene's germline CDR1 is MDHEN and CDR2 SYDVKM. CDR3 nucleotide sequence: TGTGCCAGCAGTCTAACCTCTATTAGCAATCAGCCCCAGCATTTT. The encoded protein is CASSLTSISNQPQHF. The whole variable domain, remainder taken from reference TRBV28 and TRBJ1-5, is DVKVTQSSRYLVKRTGEKVFLECVQDMDHENMFWYRQDPGLGLRLIYFSYDVKMKEKGDIPEGYSVSREKKERFSLILESASTNQTSMYLCASSLTSISNQPQHFGDGTRLSIL.

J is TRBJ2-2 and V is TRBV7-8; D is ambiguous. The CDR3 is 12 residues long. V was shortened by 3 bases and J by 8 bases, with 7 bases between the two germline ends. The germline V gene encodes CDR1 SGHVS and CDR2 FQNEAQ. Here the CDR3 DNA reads TGTGCCAGCAGCTTCCCAGCGGGGGAGCTGTTTTTT. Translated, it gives CASSFPAGELFF.

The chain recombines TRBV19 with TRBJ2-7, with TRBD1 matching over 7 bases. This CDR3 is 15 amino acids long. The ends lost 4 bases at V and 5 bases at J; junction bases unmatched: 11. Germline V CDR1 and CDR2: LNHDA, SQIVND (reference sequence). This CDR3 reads CASSTPTGSGDEQYF. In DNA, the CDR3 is TGTGCCAGTAGTACCCCGACAGGGAGCGGCGACGAGCAGTACTTC.